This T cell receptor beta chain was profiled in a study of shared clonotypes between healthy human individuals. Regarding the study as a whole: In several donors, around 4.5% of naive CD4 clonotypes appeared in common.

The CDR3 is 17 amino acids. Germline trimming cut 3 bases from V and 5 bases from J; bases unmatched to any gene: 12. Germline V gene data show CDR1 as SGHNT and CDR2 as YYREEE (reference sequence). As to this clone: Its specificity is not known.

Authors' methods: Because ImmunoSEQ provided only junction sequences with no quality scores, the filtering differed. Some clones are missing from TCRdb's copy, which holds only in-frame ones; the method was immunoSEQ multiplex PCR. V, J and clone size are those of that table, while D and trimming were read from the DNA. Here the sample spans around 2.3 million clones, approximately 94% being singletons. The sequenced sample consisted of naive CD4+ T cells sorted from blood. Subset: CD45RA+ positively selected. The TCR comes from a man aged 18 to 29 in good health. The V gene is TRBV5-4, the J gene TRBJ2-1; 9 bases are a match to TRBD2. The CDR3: CASSSSSGTSPHNEQFF. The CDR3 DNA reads TGTGCCAGCAGCTCCAGCTCCGGGACTAGCCCCCACAATGAGCAGTTCTTC.